Listed here is a single TCR beta chain. Its antigen remains unidentified. This entry belongs to a study of beta chain features in type 1 diabetes. Broader study findings: There was a moderate but significant shortening of TCRB CDR3s in all four CD4+ subsets of Type 1 diabetes patients. Researchers caution that PCR might favor shorter templates, equally among patients and controls. Sequencing used cDNA, and cells with high TCR expression could therefore be over-represented.

Staining for CD45RO/CCR7/CD25/CD127/CD95/CD27 allowed sorting of CD4+ naive, central memory, regulatory and stem cell-like memory cells. Isolated RNA was reverse transcribed in full, so expressed TCRB transcripts were sequenced. Assay: immunoSEQ multiplex PCR; the TCRdb copy retains only in-frame clones and omits some. This sample has 95,000 to 150,000 clones, with 15% to 20% found just once. The CDR3 consists of 17 residues. Germline V gene sequence: CDR1 SQVTM, CDR2 ANQGSEA. Between the trimmed V and J ends, which lost 4 bases and 2 bases, there was a span of 24 bases. The rearrangement uses TRBV29-1 and TRBJ2-7; D remains unclear. The sequenced sample was central memory CD4+ T cells from blood. This sequence was found in a man in his late teens or twenties with type 1 diabetes. CDR3 region: CSVGGLSQGAPTYEQYF. The CDR3 DNA is TGCAGCGTTGGAGGTCTGTCTCAAGGTGCCCCCACCTACGAGCAGTACTTC.